The clone carrying this T cell receptor (beta chain) was recorded at least ten times. This sample was included in a study of molecular identifiers for immune sequencing clone quantification. Turning to the study itself: Across replicate runs, RNA obtained from 20,000 or 100,000 naive CD8 cells was divided into five, with four undergoing sequencing.

Sorted cells numbering 20,000 to 1,000,000, with 10%, 30% or 50% RNA, yielded the naive CD8 libraries. The CD8+CD4-CCR7+CD45RA+ phenotype defined the sorted naive CD8 T cells. Trimming removed 3 bases from V and 4 bases from J, with 6 bases in between. Germline V CDR1 and CDR2: DFQATT, SNEGSKA (reference sequence). CDR3 size: 11 residues. Listed TCR primers, together with previously described methods, were used for the bulk TCR libraries. TCRdb re-called the PCR reads with MiXCR, one entry per CDR3 protein. The table includes 550,000 to 750,000 distinct CDR3 sequences, just under 20% detected once. Sequenced input: naive CD8+ T cells from blood, with Jurkat cell RNA spiked in. Sample subset: FACS-sorted CD8+CD4-CCR7+CD45RA+ naive T cells. The V call is TRBV20-1, the J call TRBJ1-1; D is undetermined. The origin of this receptor is a human donor in good health. Some libraries in this study had Jurkat cell RNA spiked in. The CDR3 sequence is CSASLVTEAFF. The DNA for the CDR3 is TGCAGTGCTAGCCTGGTCACTGAAGCTTTCTTT.